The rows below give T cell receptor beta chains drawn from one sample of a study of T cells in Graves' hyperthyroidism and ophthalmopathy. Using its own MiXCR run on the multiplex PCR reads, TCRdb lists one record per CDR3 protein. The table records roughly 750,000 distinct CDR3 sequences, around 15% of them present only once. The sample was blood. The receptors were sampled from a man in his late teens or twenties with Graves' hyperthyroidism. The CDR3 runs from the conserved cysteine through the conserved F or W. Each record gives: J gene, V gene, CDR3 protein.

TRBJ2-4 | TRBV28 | CASSLPAPLIQYF
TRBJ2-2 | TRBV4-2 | CASSRGSAGNTGELFF
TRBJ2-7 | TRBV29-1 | CSVREGSDYEQYF
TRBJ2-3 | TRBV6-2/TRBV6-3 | CASRAHGGTDTQYF
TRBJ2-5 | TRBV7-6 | CASSLYMETQYF
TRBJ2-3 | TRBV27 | CASNYGVADTDTQYF
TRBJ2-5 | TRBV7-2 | CASSAGTHETQYF
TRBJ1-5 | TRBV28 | CASSSLGSNQPQHF
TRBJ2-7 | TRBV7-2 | CASRRTSGSKQYF
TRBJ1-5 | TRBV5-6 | CASSLSGQPQHF
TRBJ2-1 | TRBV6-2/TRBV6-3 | CASSYSSVVEQFF
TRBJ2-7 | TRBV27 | CASSGGLAGGQGQYF
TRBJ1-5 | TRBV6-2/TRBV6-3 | CASSPRDRGTQPQHF
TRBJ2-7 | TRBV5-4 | CASTGGSPGQPYEQYF
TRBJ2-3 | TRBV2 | CASSYLPGQITQYF
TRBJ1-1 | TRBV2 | CASRPLRGTEAFF
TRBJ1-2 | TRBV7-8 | CASSFRDSSNYGYTF
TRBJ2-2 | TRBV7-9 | CASSSGGDVTGELFF
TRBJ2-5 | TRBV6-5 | CASRYPDREGTQYF
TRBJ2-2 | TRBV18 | CASSPPASGRNTGELFF
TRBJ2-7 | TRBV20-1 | CSAGGIYEQYF
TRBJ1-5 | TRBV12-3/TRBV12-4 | CASSALLAQPQHF